What follows are 8 T cell receptor beta chains derived from one specimen sequenced in a study of blood T cell repertoires in COVID-19 (dated by TCRdb to 2020 to 2022). The library was made by the immunoSEQ multiplex PCR assay. TCRdb mirrors the immuneACCESS table, restricted to in-frame sequences. Some clones are absent from its copies; in checked studies, under half trace to an unresolved V gene, and the reason for the others is unknown. Within this sample are 85,000 to 90,000 clones, with approximately 86% of them counted one time only. 1% to 1.5% of the sample lies in the top ten. What was sequenced was peripheral blood. These receptors were taken from a man older than 75 with active or convalescent COVID-19.

The V and J genes are TRBV20-1 and TRBJ2-5, with a tentative D call TRBD1 (5 bases). The CDR3 sequence is 12 residues long. The germline V gene encodes CDR1 DFQATT and CDR2 SNEGSKA (reference sequence). V lost 3 bases, J lost 3 bases, and 8 bases lay in between. The chain's CDR3 is CSASQGKETQYF. As DNA, the CDR3 is TGCAGTGCTAGTCAGGGTAAAGAGACCCAGTACTTC.

The chain carries TRBV5-5 and TRBJ1-5; 9 positions agree with TRBD1. The germline V gene has CDR1 SGHKS and CDR2 YYEKEE (reference sequence). The CDR3 runs to 14 residues. Trimming at V came to 4 bases and at J to 12 bases, leaving 11 bases not matched to a gene. The CDR3 nucleotides are TGTGCCAGCAGCCCACAGGGGGCCCTACCGGGCCAGCATTTT. Residues: CASSPQGALPGQHF.

V usage is TRBV4-1 and J usage is TRBJ1-4, with TRBD1 matching over 7 bases. V gave up 0 bases and J gave up 3 bases; unmatched junction bases: 7. CDR1 MGHRA and CDR2 YSYEKL come from the germline V gene. The CDR3 is made up of 17 amino acids. CDR3 in DNA: TGCGCCAGCAGCCAAGATCAGGGGGGACATGCTAATGAAAAACTGTTTTTT. Translation gives CASSQDQGGHANEKLFF.

V usage is TRBV4-1 and J usage is TRBJ2-2; TRBD2 is a possible D gene (5 bases). CDR3 length equals 14 residues. Germline-derived CDR1 and CDR2 are MGHRA and YSYEKL. V lost 1 base to trimming and J lost 9 bases, with 12 bases between them. The CDR3 sequence: CASSQGSGTWELFF. The CDR3 DNA follows: TGCGCCAGCAGCCAAGGGAGCGGTACTTGGGAGCTGTTTTTT.

V usage is TRBV7-9 and J usage is TRBJ1-6, with 9 bases matching TRBD1. This CDR3 spans 14 amino acids. The germline gives CDR1 SEHNR, CDR2 FQNEAQ (reference sequence). The V gene end was trimmed by 5 bases and the J gene end by 7 bases; junction bases not matched to a gene: 3. This chain's CDR3 is CASSRDRGNSPLHF. In DNA form, the CDR3 reads TGTGCCAGCAGCAGAGACAGGGGGAATTCACCCCTCCACTTT.

This chain uses TRBV19 with TRBJ2-7, with D perhaps matching TRBD2 (6 bases). The V gene lost 5 bases and the J gene lost 3 bases, with 11 bases spanning the gap. CDR1 is LNHDA, CDR2 SQIVND, per germline (reference sequence). This CDR3 comprises 13 residues. DNA of the CDR3: TGTGCCAGTAGTCTTTTGGGGGGCTACGAGCAGTACTTC. Translated, it gives CASSLLGGYEQYF. Using reference TRBV19 and TRBJ2-7 for the parts outside the CDR3, the full variable domain is DGGITQSPKYLFRKEGQNVTLSCEQNLNHDAMYWYRQDPGQGLRLIYYSQIVNDFQKGDIAEGYSVSREKKESFPLTVTSAQKNPTAFYLCASSLLGGYEQYFGPGTRLTVT.

The chain couples TRBV28 to TRBJ2-7; 7 nucleotides match TRBD2. Germline values: CDR1 MDHEN, CDR2 SYDVKM. This CDR3 is 13 amino acids long. Trimming at V came to 7 bases and at J to 3 bases, leaving 6 bases not matched to a gene. The chain's CDR3 is CASTPAGYYEQYF. Written as DNA, the CDR3 is TGTGCCAGCACGCCAGCGGGGTACTACGAGCAGTACTTC.

The genes are TRBV25-1 and TRBJ1-4, with TRBD1 identical over 8 bases. Germline CDR1 and CDR2: MGHDK and SYGVNS. Trimming at V came to 3 bases and at J to 0 bases, leaving 3 bases not matched to a gene. The CDR3 has 16 amino acids. The CDR3: CASSDQGATTNEKLFF. Written as DNA, the CDR3 is TGTGCCAGCAGTGACCAGGGGGCGACAACTAATGAAAAACTGTTTTTT.